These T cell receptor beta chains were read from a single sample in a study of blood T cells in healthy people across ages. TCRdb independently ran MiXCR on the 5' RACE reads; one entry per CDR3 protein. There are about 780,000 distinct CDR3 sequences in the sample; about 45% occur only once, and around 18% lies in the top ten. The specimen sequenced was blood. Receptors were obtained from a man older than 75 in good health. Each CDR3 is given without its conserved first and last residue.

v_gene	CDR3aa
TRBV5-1	ASRRDDIGEQY
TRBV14	ASSLLQGAHSPLH
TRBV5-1	ASSELPQGQETQY
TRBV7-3	ASSLNPTSGRGLAKNIQY
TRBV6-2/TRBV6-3	ASKGQLNIQY
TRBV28	ASSLFRGRTDTQY
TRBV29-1	SVEGDRHEQY
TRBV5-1	ASRTRTGGGETQY
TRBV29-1	SVVKANVLT
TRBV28	AIRGADNSPLH
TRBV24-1	ATSETGRDRVYEQY
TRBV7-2	ASSLVAGVIYEQF
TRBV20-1	SPRDRGQGGTEAF
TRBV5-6	ASSFPPGRVNSETQY
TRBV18	ASSPQLAGTYEQY
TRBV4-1	ASSQLSGGTSTDTQY
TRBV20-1	SARDGAKNYEQY
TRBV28	ASSLEGQGSYYGYT
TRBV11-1	ASSSWPSLYEQY